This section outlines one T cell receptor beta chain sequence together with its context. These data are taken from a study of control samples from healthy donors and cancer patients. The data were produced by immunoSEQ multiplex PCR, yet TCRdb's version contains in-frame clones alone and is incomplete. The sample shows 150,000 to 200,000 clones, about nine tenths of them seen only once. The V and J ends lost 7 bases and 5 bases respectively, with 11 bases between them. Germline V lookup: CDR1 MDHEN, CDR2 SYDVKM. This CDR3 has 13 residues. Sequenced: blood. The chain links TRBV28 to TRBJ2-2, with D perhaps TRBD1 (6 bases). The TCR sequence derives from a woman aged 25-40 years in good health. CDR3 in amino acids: CASTAGVTGELFF. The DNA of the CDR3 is TGTGCCAGCACCGCAGGGGTGACCGGGGAGCTGTTTTTT.